This T cell receptor (beta chain) was documented in a study of prognosis after radiotherapy for stage I lung cancer. Per germline, CDR1 MRHNA and CDR2 SNTAGT. The CDR3 is made up of 14 amino acids. The V end was cut by 0 bases, the J end by 10 bases, with 10 bases between. The genomic DNA TCR beta CDR3 region underwent two rounds of multiplex PCR. First-round PCR employed TRBV- and TRBJ-specific primers for each gene. Via MiXCR, TCRdb re-called the multiplex PCR reads, giving one row per CDR3 protein. This table holds about 8,500 distinct CDR3 sequences, over 50% found once. The sequence was obtained from a donor aged 50 or older with non-small cell lung cancer. Sample: PBMCs, taken before or after stereotactic body radiation therapy (not recorded which). The rearrangement links TRBV6-4 to TRBJ1-6; no clear D. CDR3 bases: TGTGCCAGCAGTGACTCCAGCCGCGGATCACCCCTCCACTTT. Amino acid sequence: CASSDSSRGSPLHF.